This passage covers 25 T cell receptor beta chains from one sample sequenced in a study of T cells in Graves' hyperthyroidism and ophthalmopathy. The CDR3 regions of TCR beta were amplified from RNA transcripts. HTBI primers were the set used in a first-round RT-PCR of the TCR CDR3. TCRdb itself ran the multiplex PCR reads through MiXCR, one entry per CDR3 protein. The profile covers more than 250,000 distinct CDR3 sequences, with over 12% appearing a single time and 30% taken by the ten largest. Source material: blood. These receptors originate from a woman aged 45-65 years with Graves' hyperthyroidism that later progressed to Graves' ophthalmopathy.

This clonotype was found many times. This sequence joins TRBV2 and TRBJ2-1; D tentatively reads TRBD1 or TRBD2 (5 bases each). V was pared by 2 bases and J by 10 bases, with 12 bases between. The CDR3 has 13 amino acids. CDR1 SNHLY and CDR2 FYNNEI come from the germline V gene. The CDR3 sequence: CASSETGRDEQFF. For the CDR3, the DNA is TGTGCCAGCAGTGAAACGGGACGGGACGAGCAGTTCTTC.

Remarks on this clonotype: A much more abundant neighbour one base away suggests this may be a read error. V and J are TRBV27 and TRBJ2-4; tentative D call: TRBD2 (5 bases). The CDR3 has 15 residues. Germline V gene sequence: CDR1 MNHEY, CDR2 SMNVEV (reference sequence). CDR3 amino acids: CASRGLALARNIQYF. In nucleotides, the CDR3 is TGTGCCAGCAGGGGCCTAGCCTTAGCCAGAAACATTCAGTACTTC.

This clonotype has a count of ten or more. The chain has TRBV20-1 and TRBJ2-2; TRBD2 aligns across 7 bases. Trimming took 4 bases from V and 0 from J; bases not matched to a gene: 5. There are 15 residues in the CDR3. CDR1 is DFQATT and CDR2 is SNEGSKA in the germline V gene (reference sequence). The CDR3 nucleotides are TGCAGTGCTACGACTAGCCAGACGAACACCGGGGAGCTGTTTTTT. This gives the protein CSATTSQTNTGELFF.

This clonotype was recorded at least ten times. The V and J genes are TRBV11-2 and TRBJ2-1, with 8 bases lining up with TRBD1. The CDR3 is 12 residues long. Losses at the gene ends were 1 base for V and 12 bases for J; bases not matched to a gene: 2. The germline V gene has CDR1 SGHAT and CDR2 FQNNGV. For the CDR3, the DNA is TGTGCCAGCAGCTTAGGGGGGACAGGGCAGTTCTTC. Its protein product is CASSLGGTGQFF.

This clonotype has ten or more counts. The chain employs TRBV12-3 or TRBV12-4 and TRBJ2-7, with D possibly being TRBD1 (6 bases). Trimming took 3 bases from V and 0 from J, leaving 9 bases between them. The CDR3 length is 14 residues. The CDR3 DNA follows: TGTGCCAGCAGTTTGAGGGACACCTCCTACGAGCAGTACTTC. Its translation is CASSLRDTSYEQYF.

The V call is TRBV27, the J call TRBJ2-6, with D uncertain. V lost 5 bases, J lost 0 bases, and 20 bases lay in between. CDR3 length equals 19 residues. CDR1 is MNHEY, CDR2 SMNVEV, per germline (reference sequence). The CDR3 DNA follows: TGTGCCAGCAGTCGTCCCTCCGCTGGCTCACGCTCTGGGGCCAACGTCCTGACTTTC. Amino acids: CASSRPSAGSRSGANVLTF.

This clonotype was observed at least ten times. The rearrangement joins TRBV15 to TRBJ2-3, with 8 bases aligning to TRBD1. The CDR3 covers 11 residues. Trimming took 10 bases from V and 10 from J; bases not matched to a gene: 7. Germline CDR1 is LNHNV and CDR2 is YYDKDF (reference sequence). The CDR3, as DNA: TGTGCCATGGGGACAGGCGGGGCGCAGTATTTT. Translation: CAMGTGGAQYF.

Ten or more counts support this clonotype. This chain joins TRBV3-1 and TRBJ2-5; TRBD1 is a possible D gene (7 bases). The CDR3 loop spans 15 amino acids. Trimming removed 2 bases from V and 4 bases from J, with 14 bases in between. Germline V gene lookup returns CDR1 LGHDT and CDR2 YNNKEL (reference sequence). In DNA form, the CDR3 reads TGTGCCAGCAGCCAATACGGCCAGGGGGGAGAGACCCAGTACTTC. It specifies CASSQYGQGGETQYF.

This clonotype has more than one count but fewer than ten. The chain links TRBV20-1 to TRBJ2-1; D remains ambiguous. This CDR3 has 16 amino acids. Trimming removed 7 bases at V and 0 bases at J, with 19 bases between. The V gene's germline CDR1 is DFQATT and CDR2 SNEGSKA (reference sequence). The CDR3 spells CSGRRLVRTSYNEQFF. The DNA of the CDR3 is TGCAGTGGTCGTCGACTCGTCAGAACCTCCTACAATGAGCAGTTCTTC.

This clonotype was counted once. In DNA form, the CDR3 reads TGTGCCAGCACACGACAGGGACTCCAAGAGACCCAGTACTTC. Amino acid sequence: CASTRQGLQETQYF. The chain couples TRBV18 to TRBJ2-5, with TRBD1 as a possible D gene (7 bases). Germline CDR1 is KGHSH and CDR2 is LQKENI. This CDR3 has 14 amino acids. V was cut by 8 bases and J by 1 base, with 14 bases left in between.

The rearrangement joins TRBV5-1 to TRBJ2-6, with D possibly matching TRBD1 (5 bases). From germline, CDR1 is SGHRS and CDR2 YFSETQ. This CDR3 spans 15 amino acids. V lost 3 bases to trimming and J lost 0 bases, with 7 bases between them. The CDR3 sequence is CASSSTASGANVLTF. In DNA form, the CDR3 reads TGCGCCAGCAGCTCGACAGCCTCTGGGGCCAACGTCCTGACTTTC.

This clonotype was seen at least ten times. V and J are TRBV5-1 and TRBJ2-2; 10 bases match TRBD1. This CDR3 contains 16 residues. V shed 0 bases, J shed 3 bases, and the junction held 2 bases outside the gene matches. Germline values: CDR1 SGHRS, CDR2 YFSETQ. The CDR3 sequence is CASSLAGTGDTGELFF. DNA for the CDR3: TGCGCCAGCAGCTTGGCCGGGACAGGGGACACCGGGGAGCTGTTTTTT.

This clonotype was observed a handful of times. The chain carries TRBV20-1 and TRBJ2-1; 12 bases agree with TRBD2. From germline, CDR1 is DFQATT and CDR2 SNEGSKA (reference sequence). The ends lost 5 bases at V and 9 bases at J; junction bases unmatched: 8. There are 14 residues in the CDR3. The CDR3 DNA is TGCAGTGCTTCGACTAGCGGGAGCTTGGTTGAGCAGTTCTTC. As protein: CSASTSGSLVEQFF.

This clonotype came up many times. This chain uses TRBV5-6 with TRBJ1-1; D not resolved. The CDR3 contains 13 residues. Trimming removed 4 bases at V and 6 bases at J, with 13 bases between. Germline values: CDR1 SGHDT, CDR2 YYEEEE. CDR3 nucleotide sequence: TGTGCCAGCAGCGGCGGAGTCCTCGCTGAAGCTTTCTTT. Translating it yields CASSGGVLAEAFF.

As concerns this clonotype: It may be a read error: a sequence one base away is much more abundant. The CDR3 DNA sequence: TGCACCAGCAGCCGGGGGGACACTAACACTGAAGCTTTCTTT. Its translation is CTSSRGDTNTEAFF. The chain combines TRBV5-1 with TRBJ1-1, with D maybe TRBD1 (6 bases). Germline V gene lookup returns CDR1 SGHRS and CDR2 YFSETQ. The CDR3 contains 14 residues. Full variable domain (missing parts from reference TRBV5-1 and TRBJ1-1): KAGVTQTPRYLIKTRGQQVTLSCSPISGHRSVSWYQQTPGQGLQFLFEYFSETQRNKGNFPGRFSGRQFSNSRSEMNVSTLELGDSALYLCTSSRGDTNTEAFFGQGTRLTVV.

In its sample, this clonotype was seen a few times. This chain links TRBV9 with TRBJ1-2, with D perhaps TRBD1 (6 bases). The germline V and J ends were trimmed by 4 bases and 8 bases, with 21 bases remaining between them. Germline CDR1 SGDLS, CDR2 YYNGEE. This CDR3 comprises 15 residues. The CDR3 spells CASSPTTGTLHGYTF. The CDR3 nucleotides are TGTGCCAGCAGCCCAACTACCGGGACACTTCACGGCTACACCTTC.

The V and J genes are TRBV20-1 and TRBJ1-5; D might be TRBD1 (6 bases). Germline V CDR1 and CDR2: DFQATT, SNEGSKA (reference sequence). The CDR3 runs to 16 residues. The V end was cut by 0 bases, the J end by 5 bases, with 17 bases between. Here the CDR3 DNA reads TGCAGTGCTAGAGATGGGGCACGGGGGCGCGATCAGCCCCAGCATTTT. Encoded protein: CSARDGARGRDQPQHF.

This clonotype was observed many times. V and J are TRBV20-1 and TRBJ2-5, with 7 bases lining up with TRBD2. This CDR3 has 13 residues. After removal of 2 bases from V and 1 base from J, the junction contained 1 base not matched to a gene. Germline V CDR1 and CDR2: DFQATT, SNEGSKA (reference sequence). CDR3 DNA sequence: TGCAGTGCTAGACGGACTAGCCAAGAGACCCAGTACTTC. It encodes CSARRTSQETQYF.

This clonotype was seen ten or more times. The chain uses TRBV6-1 and TRBJ1-2; D is possibly TRBD1 (5 bases). The germline CDR1 and CDR2 sequences are MNHNS and SASEGT. The V end lost 6 bases, the J end lost 2 bases, and 13 bases lay between the germline ends. This CDR3 has 14 amino acids. The CDR3 nucleotides are TGTGCCAGCAGGCTTGGGCAGGGAAACTATGGCTACACCTTC. Protein: CASRLGQGNYGYTF.

This clonotype was counted a few times. This sequence joins TRBV14 and TRBJ2-3, with TRBD2 matching over 8 bases. There are 13 residues in the CDR3. Germline V gene data show CDR1 as SGHDN and CDR2 as FVKESK. The V segment lost 1 base and the J segment 6 bases; nucleotides outside the gene matches: 0. The CDR3 loop is CASSQGGRDTQYF. The CDR3 DNA follows: TGTGCCAGCAGCCAAGGCGGGAGGGATACGCAGTATTTT.

This clonotype was seen ten or more times. The chain has TRBV2 and TRBJ2-7, with no clear D. The germline V and J ends were trimmed by 5 bases and 1 base, with 12 bases remaining between them. Germline CDR1 SNHLY, CDR2 FYNNEI. The CDR3 consists of 14 residues. The CDR3 sequence is CASSRSPSSYEQYF. CDR3 DNA sequence: TGTGCCAGCAGTCGATCACCTAGTTCCTACGAGCAGTACTTC.

This clonotype was found many times. The chain combines TRBV5-1 with TRBJ2-1; TRBD2 agrees at 10 bases. Trimming removed 5 bases from V and 0 bases from J; junction bases left unmatched: 2. Germline V gene sequence: CDR1 SGHRS, CDR2 YFSETQ. The CDR3 has 15 residues. Here the CDR3 DNA reads TGCGCCAGCAGGTCTAGCGGGAGCTCCTACAATGAGCAGTTCTTC. Protein sequence: CASRSSGSSYNEQFF.

This clonotype was detected ten times or more. The chain recombines TRBV28 with TRBJ2-3; 10 nucleotides agree with TRBD2. The V and J ends lost 6 bases and 6 bases, in that order; junction bases with no gene match: 12. Germline loops: CDR1 MDHEN, CDR2 SYDVKM. The CDR3 is made up of 16 amino acids. The CDR3 coding sequence is TGTGCCAGCAGCCAGTTAGCGGGAGGCCCCCTGGATACGCAGTATTTT. It yields the protein CASSQLAGGPLDTQYF.

This clonotype was recorded at least ten times. The V call is TRBV20-1, the J call TRBJ2-1; D possibly uses TRBD1 or TRBD2 (5 bases each). CDR1 is DFQATT, CDR2 SNEGSKA, per germline (reference sequence). The CDR3 contains 15 residues. V gave up 2 bases and J gave up 3 bases, with 14 bases separating them. CDR3: CSARPQGRDYNEQFF. In DNA, the CDR3 is TGCAGTGCTAGACCTCAGGGACGGGACTACAATGAGCAGTTCTTC.

In its sample, this clonotype was seen a few times. J is TRBJ2-3 and V is TRBV15, with D hard to call. This CDR3 comprises 15 residues. Germline values: CDR1 LNHNV, CDR2 YYDKDF (reference sequence). V shed 4 bases and J shed 6 bases, with 17 bases lying between them. CDR3 nucleotide sequence: TGTGCCACCAGCACCCATGCTAGGGAAGGGGATACGCAGTATTTT. Translating it yields CATSTHAREGDTQYF.